This T cell receptor (beta chain) appears in the sequencing data of a study of neoadjuvant nivolumab and ipilimumab in lung cancer. With 4 bases removed from V and 5 bases from J, the gap between germline ends came to 14 bases. Germline CDR1 reads SEHNR; CDR2 reads FQNEAQ (reference sequence). The CDR3 is made up of 14 amino acids. This table comes from immunoSEQ multiplex PCR, and its TCRdb copy is limited to in-frame clones, with some not included. Here the sample spans tens of thousands of clones, about nine tenths being singletons. Here the sequenced sample was peripheral blood, taken after neoadjuvant nivolumab, alone or with ipilimumab, at or shortly before surgery. The V call is TRBV7-9, the J call TRBJ1-1; TRBD1 might be the D (5 bases). This TCR derives from an adult with non-small cell lung cancer. CDR3 protein: CASSSFGQGTEAFF. In nucleotides, the CDR3 is TGTGCCAGCAGCTCCTTCGGGCAGGGTACTGAAGCTTTCTTT.